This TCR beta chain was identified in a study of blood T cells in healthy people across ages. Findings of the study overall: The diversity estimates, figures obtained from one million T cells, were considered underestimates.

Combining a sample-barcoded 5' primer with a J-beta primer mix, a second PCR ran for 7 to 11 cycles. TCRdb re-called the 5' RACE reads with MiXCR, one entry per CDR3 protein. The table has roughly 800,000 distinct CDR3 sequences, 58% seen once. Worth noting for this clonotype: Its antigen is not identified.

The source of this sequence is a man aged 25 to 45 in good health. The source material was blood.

The DNA of the CDR3 is TGTGCCAGCAGCTTAGGGGGGGACTTCGTTACGCAGTATTTT. Amino acid sequence: CASSLGGDFVTQYF. The genes are TRBV7-6 and TRBJ2-3; maybe TRBD2 (6 bases). V was cut by 1 base and J by 8 bases, with 13 bases left in between. CDR3 length: 14 residues. CDR1 and CDR2 (germline): SGHVS, FNYEAQ.